The sequence of this TCR beta chain was determined in a study of CD8+ T cells in alopecia areata. Study-wide context: For 6 to 18 months, tofacitinib was taken, and 6 months off drug followed.

TCR sequencing used cDNA made by reverse transcription of extracted RNA. Here immunoSEQ multiplex PCR was the method, and the copy in TCRdb shows in-frame clones only, minus some. Found here are more than 110,000 clones, roughly 62% of them singletons; the top ten hold roughly 6.5%. This clone was found a few times. What it binds is unknown. General study findings and limits: An increase in clonality over normal scalp was evident in lesional scalp, especially alopecia totalis/universalis. TCR sharing across patients was less clear than in mice, possibly HLA-related.

Trimming left V 10 bases short and J 3 bases short, with 16 bases between. Germline V lookup: CDR1 ENHRY, CDR2 SYGVKD. The CDR3 has 13 residues. From alopecia areata patients, lesional scalp punch biopsies and peripheral blood were collected. This sample comprised CD4+ T cells sorted from blood, obtained at week 0. The chain carries TRBV10-3 and TRBJ2-7, with D tentatively TRBD2 (5 bases). This TCR was sampled from a human donor with alopecia areata. Written as DNA, the CDR3 is TGTGCCAGCGGGTCCGACGGCTTCTACGAGCAGTACTTC. It yields the protein CASGSDGFYEQYF.